This T cell receptor (beta chain) was documented in a study of T cells in Graves' hyperthyroidism and ophthalmopathy. Study as a whole: Staff took peripheral blood when the initial diagnosis was made, before any treatment began. Study outcomes and limitations: A model built on 13 V-J features separated ophthalmopathy from stable hyperthyroidism. In blood, most of the thyroid clonotypes expanded above 0.001 were also present.

There were TCR beta CDR3 regions amplified from RNA transcripts. The HTBI set primed first-round TCR CDR3 RT-PCR. MiXCR was run by TCRdb on the multiplex PCR reads, yielding one entry per CDR3 protein. The data show under 700,000 distinct CDR3 sequences, over 15% seen once. Patients aged 18 to 65 had newly diagnosed hyperthyroidism lasting under 2 months. This clonotype has just a few counts. What it recognizes is unknown. The sequence was collected from a woman aged 18-29 years with Graves' hyperthyroidism. Sample: blood.

The CDR3 reads CASSYSYTGELFF. The CDR3 DNA reads as TGTGCCAGCAGTTACAGTTACACCGGGGAGCTGTTTTTT. The chain has TRBV6-2 or TRBV6-3 and TRBJ2-2; D uncertain. The germline V gene has CDR1 MNHEY and CDR2 SVGEGT. The CDR3 sequence is 13 residues long. V lost 2 bases, J lost 3 bases, and 4 bases lay in between.